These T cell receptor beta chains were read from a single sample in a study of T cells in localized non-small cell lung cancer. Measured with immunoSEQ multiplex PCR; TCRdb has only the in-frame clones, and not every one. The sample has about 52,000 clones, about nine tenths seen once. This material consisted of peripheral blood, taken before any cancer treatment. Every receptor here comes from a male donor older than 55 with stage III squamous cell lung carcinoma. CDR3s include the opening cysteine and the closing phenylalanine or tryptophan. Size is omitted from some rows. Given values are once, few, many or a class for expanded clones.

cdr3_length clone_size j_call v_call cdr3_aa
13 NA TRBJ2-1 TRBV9 CASSVGRLNEQFF
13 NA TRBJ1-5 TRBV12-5 CASGSIQGLPQHF
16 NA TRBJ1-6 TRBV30 CAWSVAGGIYNSPLHF
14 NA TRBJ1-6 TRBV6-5 CASSYSRGNSPLHF
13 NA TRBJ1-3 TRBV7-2 CASSSGPGNTIYF
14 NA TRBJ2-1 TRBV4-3 CASSHPGVVNEQFF
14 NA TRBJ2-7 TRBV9 CASSVGHGTYEQYF
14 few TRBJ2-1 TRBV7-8 CASSGGLGSLEQFF
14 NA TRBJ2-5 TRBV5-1 CASSPWTGQETQYF
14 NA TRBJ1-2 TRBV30 CAWSRLRINYGYTF
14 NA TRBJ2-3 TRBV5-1 CASNQQGASDTQYF